These T cell receptor beta chains were read from a single sample in a study of cytomegalovirus exposure and HLA in healthy donors. Using immunoSEQ multiplex PCR, the repertoire was profiled, and TCRdb retains in-frame clones only, with some absent. Of under 120,000 clones listed, 74% are singletons. Specimen: PBMCs. These receptors all come from a man between 50 and 59 years old in good health and CMV-seropositive. CDR3s include the opening cysteine and the closing phenylalanine or tryptophan. A D gene is named only where the DNA matches it firmly. Size is stated for part of the rows, as once, few or many counts, or as a class when the clone is expanded.

cdr3_nt cdr3_aa v_call d_call j_call clone_size
TGTGCCAGAAGCCCCATAGCGACCGTTGCTGAAGCTTTCTTT CARSPIATVAEAFF TRBV5-3 . TRBJ1-1 .
TGCGCCAGCAGCCGACACCCCCGACAGGGAACCTACGAGCAGTACTTC CASSRHPRQGTYEQYF TRBV4-1 TRBD1 TRBJ2-7 .
TGCGCCAGCAGCTTCGGGAGGGCCTATGGCTACACCTTC CASSFGRAYGYTF TRBV5-1 . TRBJ1-2 .
TGTGCCAGCAGAATTCCTTCTTTCAATGAGCAGTTCTTC CASRIPSFNEQFF TRBV6-1 . TRBJ2-1 .
TGCGCCAGCAGCTTGGGGGCGAGCACAGATACGCAGTATTTT CASSLGASTDTQYF TRBV5-1 . TRBJ2-3 .
TGTGCCAGCAGTCACCAGGGTTGGACCGGGGAGCTGTTTTTT CASSHQGWTGELFF TRBV6-5 . TRBJ2-2 few
TGTGCCAGCAGCTTAGAACAGGGGTATTCACCCCTCCACTTT CASSLEQGYSPLHF TRBV7-9 TRBD1 TRBJ1-6 .
TGTGCCAGCAGCTTCCTGGGGGCTAACGATGGCTACACCTTC CASSFLGANDGYTF TRBV11-2 . TRBJ1-2 .
TGTGCCAGCAGTTTTGGACCCAGGGGGGCTGAGCAGTTCTTC CASSFGPRGAEQFF TRBV27 . TRBJ2-1 few
TGTGCCAGCAGCTTGGCTAGCGGGGCCTACAATGAGCAGTTCTTC CASSLASGAYNEQFF TRBV5-4 TRBD2 TRBJ2-1 .
TGTGCCAGCAGTTTACCTTTCCCAATGACAGGGGATCGGTCACCCCTCCACTTT CASSLPFPMTGDRSPLHF TRBV28 TRBD1 TRBJ1-6 .
TGTGCCAGCAGCTTAGCGGGAGCTAGCACAGATACGCAGTATTTT CASSLAGASTDTQYF TRBV6-1 TRBD2 TRBJ2-3 few
TGTGCCAGCAGCTCCAACCCCCGGTACTATGGCTACACCTTC CASSSNPRYYGYTF TRBV7-9 . TRBJ1-2 .
TGTGCCAGCAGCTTAAAGGGAGGGGAGACCCAGTACTTC CASSLKGGETQYF TRBV7-9 TRBD2 TRBJ2-5 .
TGTGCCAGCAGCCCCGACTGGGGACTACGCAATGAGCAGTTCTTC CASSPDWGLRNEQFF TRBV5-6 TRBD2 TRBJ2-1 .
TGTGCCAGCAGTTTCAGGGAAGAGACCCAGTACTTC CASSFREETQYF TRBV6-6 . TRBJ2-5 .
TGTGCCAGCTGGAAGGGGTCCCGGGGGGAGACCCAGTACTTC CASWKGSRGETQYF TRBV7-9 . TRBJ2-5 .
TGTGCCGTTCCGGACAGGACCTCCTACGAGCAGTACTTC CAVPDRTSYEQYF TRBV2 TRBD1 TRBJ2-7 .
TGTGCCAGCAGGGACTTGAACTACAATGAGCAGTTCTTC CASRDLNYNEQFF TRBV7-2 . TRBJ2-1 .
TGTGCCAGCAGCTCCCTAGGGGGTCGGGGCACAGATACGCAGTATTTT CASSSLGGRGTDTQYF TRBV9 . TRBJ2-3 .
TGCAGCGCCCAAACCGGGACAGATAACACTGAAGCTTTCTTT CSAQTGTDNTEAFF TRBV29-1 TRBD1 TRBJ1-1 .
TGTGCCAGCAGCTTAGATCGAGGGCGCCAAAATTCACCCCTCCACTTT CASSLDRGRQNSPLHF TRBV11-2 . TRBJ1-6 .
TGTGCCAGCAGCCCGACAGGGAACTATGGCTACACCTTC CASSPTGNYGYTF TRBV9 TRBD1 TRBJ1-2 .